This T cell receptor beta chain was sequenced in a study of T cell responses to AZD1222 COVID-19 vaccine. This clone has just a few counts. Antigen unknown. CDR1 and CDR2 (germline): SQVTM, ANQGSEA. The CDR3 has 10 residues. The ends were cut back, 4 bases at V and 5 bases at J, with 5 bases in the middle. Regarding the study as a whole: Most donors were white British and more were female, and clonal diversity was possibly underestimated.

Profiling relied on immunoSEQ multiplex PCR, and the TCRdb table lists in-frame clones only, not all of them. The sample carries roughly 160,000 clones, 75% to 95% recorded once. The sequencing here drew on peripheral blood, taken on day 0 of AZD1222 vaccination. The chain uses TRBV29-1 and TRBJ2-5, with D hard to call. This receptor was obtained from an adult in good health. The CDR3 bases are TGCAGCGTTGCTCGGGAGACCCAGTACTTC. Translation: CSVARETQYF. The entire variable domain, with the rest obtained from reference TRBV29-1 and TRBJ2-5, is as follows: SAVISQKPSRDICQRGTSLTIQCQVDSQVTMMFWYRQQPGQSLTLIATANQGSEATYESGFVIDKFPISRPNLTFSTLTVSNMSPEDSSIYLCSVARETQYFGPGTRLLVL.